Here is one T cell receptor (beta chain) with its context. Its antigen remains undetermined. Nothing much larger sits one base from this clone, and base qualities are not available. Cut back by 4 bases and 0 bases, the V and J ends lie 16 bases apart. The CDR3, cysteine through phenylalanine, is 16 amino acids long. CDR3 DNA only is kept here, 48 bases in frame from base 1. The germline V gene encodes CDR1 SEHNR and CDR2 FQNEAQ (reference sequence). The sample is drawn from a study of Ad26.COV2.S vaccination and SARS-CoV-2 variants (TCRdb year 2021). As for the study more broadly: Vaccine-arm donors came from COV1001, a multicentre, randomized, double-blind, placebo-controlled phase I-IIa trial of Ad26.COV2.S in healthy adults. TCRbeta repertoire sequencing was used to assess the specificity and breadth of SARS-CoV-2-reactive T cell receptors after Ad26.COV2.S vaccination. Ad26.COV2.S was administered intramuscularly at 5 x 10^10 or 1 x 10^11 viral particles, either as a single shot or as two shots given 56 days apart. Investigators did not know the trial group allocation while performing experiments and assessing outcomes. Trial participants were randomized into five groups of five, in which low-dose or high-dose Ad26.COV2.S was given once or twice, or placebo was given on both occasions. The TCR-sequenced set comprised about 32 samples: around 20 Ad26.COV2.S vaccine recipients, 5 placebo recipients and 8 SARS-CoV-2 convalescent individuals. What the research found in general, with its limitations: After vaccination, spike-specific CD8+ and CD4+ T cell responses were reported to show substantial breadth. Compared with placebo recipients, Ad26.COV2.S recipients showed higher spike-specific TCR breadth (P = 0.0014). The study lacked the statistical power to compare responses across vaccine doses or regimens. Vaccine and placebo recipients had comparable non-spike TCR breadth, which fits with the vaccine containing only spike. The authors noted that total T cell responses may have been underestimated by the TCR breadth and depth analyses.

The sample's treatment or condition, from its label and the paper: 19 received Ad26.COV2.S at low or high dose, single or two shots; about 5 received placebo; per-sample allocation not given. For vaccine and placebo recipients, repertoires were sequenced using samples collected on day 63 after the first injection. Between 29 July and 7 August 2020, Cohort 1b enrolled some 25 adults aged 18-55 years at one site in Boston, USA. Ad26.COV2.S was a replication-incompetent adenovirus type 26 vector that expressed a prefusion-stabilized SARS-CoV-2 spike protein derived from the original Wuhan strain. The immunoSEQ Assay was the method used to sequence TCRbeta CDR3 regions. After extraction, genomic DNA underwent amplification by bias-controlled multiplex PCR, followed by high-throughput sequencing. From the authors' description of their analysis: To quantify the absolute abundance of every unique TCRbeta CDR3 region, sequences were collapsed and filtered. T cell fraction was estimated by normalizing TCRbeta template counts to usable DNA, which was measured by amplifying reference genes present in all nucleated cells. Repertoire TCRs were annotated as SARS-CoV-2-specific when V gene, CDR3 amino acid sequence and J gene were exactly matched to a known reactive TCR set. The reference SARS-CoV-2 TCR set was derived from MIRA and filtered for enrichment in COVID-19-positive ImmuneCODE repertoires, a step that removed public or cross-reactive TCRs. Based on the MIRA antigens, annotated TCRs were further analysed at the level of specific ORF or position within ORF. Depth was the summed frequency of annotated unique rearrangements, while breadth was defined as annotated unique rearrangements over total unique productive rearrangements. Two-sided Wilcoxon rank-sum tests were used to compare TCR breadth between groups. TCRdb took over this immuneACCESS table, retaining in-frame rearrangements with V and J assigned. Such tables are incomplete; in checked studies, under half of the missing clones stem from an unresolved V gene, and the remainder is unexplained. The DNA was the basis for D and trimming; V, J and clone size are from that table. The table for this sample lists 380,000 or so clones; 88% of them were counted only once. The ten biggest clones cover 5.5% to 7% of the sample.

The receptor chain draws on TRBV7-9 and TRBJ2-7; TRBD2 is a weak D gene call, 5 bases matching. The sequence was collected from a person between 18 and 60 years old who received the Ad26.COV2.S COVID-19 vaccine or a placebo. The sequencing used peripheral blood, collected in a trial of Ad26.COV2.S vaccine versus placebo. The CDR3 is CASSSPTRGFSYEQYF. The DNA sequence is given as TGTGCCAGCAGCTCTCCCACCCGAGGGTTCTCCTACGAGCAGTACTTC. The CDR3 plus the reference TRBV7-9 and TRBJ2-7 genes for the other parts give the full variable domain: DTGVSQNPRHKITKRGQNVTFRCDPISEHNRLYWYRQTLGQGPEFLTYFQNEAQLEKSRLLSDRFSAERPKGSFSTLEIQRTEQGDSAMYLCASSSPTRGFSYEQYFGPGTRLTVT.